The 9 T cell receptor beta chains below all came from one sample that was sequenced in a study of blood T cell repertoires in COVID-19. Produced via immunoSEQ multiplex PCR; TCRdb's table is partial and in-frame only. The table shows some 51,000 clones, with 75% to 90% occurring only once. Sequenced: peripheral blood. These receptors were obtained from a man aged 55 to 70 with acute or convalescent COVID-19.

V gene TRBV3-1 (or the pseudogene TRBV3-2) combines with J gene TRBJ2-1; the D gene is possibly TRBD2 (5 bases). Between the trimmed V and J ends, which lost 2 bases and 4 bases, there was a span of 9 bases. CDR1 and CDR2 (germline): LGHDT, YNNKEL (reference sequence). CDR3 length: 14 amino acids. CDR3 sequence (DNA): TGTGCCAGCAGCCAACTCACTAGTTACAATGAGCAGTTCTTC. As protein: CASSQLTSYNEQFF.

The gene calls are TRBV11-2 and TRBJ2-5; perhaps TRBD2 as D (7 bases). CDR3 size: 18 residues. V was clipped by 5 bases and J by 4 bases, with 26 bases between them. Germline CDR1 SGHAT, CDR2 FQNNGV. CDR3 residues: CASSAQWAGALLGETQYF. Here the CDR3 DNA reads TGTGCCAGCAGCGCGCAATGGGCGGGGGCTCTTTTGGGAGAGACCCAGTACTTC.

V and J are TRBV13 and TRBJ2-5; 7 nucleotides line up with TRBD1. V lost 5 bases and J lost 4; bases outside the gene matches: 7. The germline gives CDR1 PRHDT, CDR2 FYEKMQ (reference sequence). The CDR3 has 14 residues. The CDR3, as DNA: TGTGCCAGCAGCCGACAGGGTCGTTTAGAGACCCAGTACTTC. Encoded protein: CASSRQGRLETQYF.

CDR3 DNA: TGTGCCAGCAGCTACAGGGATGATTACTACGAGCAGTACTTC. Residues: CASSYRDDYYEQYF. The rearrangement uses TRBV7-2 and TRBJ2-7, with D perhaps matching TRBD1 (6 bases). This CDR3 is 14 amino acids long. V gave up 4 bases and J gave up 3 bases, with 13 bases separating them. Germline-derived CDR1 and CDR2 are SGHTA and FQGNSA.

In its sample, this clone is medium-sized. The J gene is TRBJ2-6, the V gene TRBV4-3; a weak D match, TRBD1 (5 bases). The CDR3 contains 16 residues. Trimming stripped 0 bases from V and 4 bases from J, with 10 bases between. Germline V gene sequence: CDR1 LGHNA, CDR2 YSLEER. The CDR3 is CASSQDQGTGANVLTF. The CDR3 DNA sequence: TGCGCCAGCAGCCAAGATCAGGGAACCGGGGCCAACGTCCTGACTTTC.

The chain links TRBV7-2 to TRBJ2-3; 9 bases are shared with TRBD2. Germline lookup yields CDR1 SGHTA and CDR2 FQGNSA. The trim removed 3 bases at V and 0 bases at J, leaving 1 base unmatched. The CDR3 is 15 amino acids. The CDR3 DNA follows: TGTGCCAGCAGCTTTCTAGCGGGGAGCACAGATACGCAGTATTTT. Its translation is CASSFLAGSTDTQYF.

The chain carries TRBV28 and TRBJ1-1; 8 bases map to TRBD1. The CDR3 has 13 residues. The junction had 3 bases not matched to a gene; V was cut back by 4 bases and J by 5 bases. Germline V gives CDR1 MDHEN, CDR2 SYDVKM. The CDR3 loop is CASSWTGRTEAFF. CDR3 DNA: TGTGCCAGCAGTTGGACAGGGAGAACTGAAGCTTTCTTT.

The J gene is TRBJ2-7, the V gene TRBV18; maybe TRBD2 (6 bases). Trimming shortened V by 5 bases and J by 0 bases, and 20 bases separated the two germline ends. This CDR3 is 17 amino acids long. CDR1 KGHSH and CDR2 LQKENI come from the germline V gene. CDR3 residues: CASSLRGKGLTSYEQYF. As DNA, the CDR3 is TGTGCCAGCTCATTAAGGGGAAAGGGACTGACCTCCTACGAGCAGTACTTC.

This chain connects TRBV18 to TRBJ1-2; TRBD1 might be the D (6 bases). The V gene's germline CDR1 is KGHSH and CDR2 LQKENI. The CDR3 runs to 14 residues. With 0 bases removed from V and 7 bases from J, the gap between germline ends came to 12 bases. CDR3 nucleotides: TGTGCCAGCTCACCACCGGACAGTGGCCCTGGCTACACCTTC. Its translation is CASSPPDSGPGYTF.